This TCR beta chain was obtained from a study of cytomegalovirus exposure and HLA in healthy donors. As regards this clone: The antigen is unknown.

Primers for the PCR totalled 60 Vbeta and 13 Jbeta. TCRdb's copy holds only in-frame clones and misses some; the assay was immunoSEQ multiplex PCR. The repertoire consists of some 200,000 clones, with about 89% occurring once and the leading ten covering approximately 1%. The germline V gene has CDR1 LNHDA and CDR2 SQIVND (reference sequence). V lost 8 bases and J lost 4, with 17 bases in between. The CDR3 extends over 14 amino acids. The study's findings and limits: Cytomegalovirus-associated TCR beta chains were listed, numbering some 170. Relative to equally common others, HLA-associated TCR beta chains showed greater clonal expansion in a later analysis.

This chain joins TRBV19 and TRBJ1-2; maybe TRBD1 (5 bases). The TCR sequence derives from a woman aged 18-29 years in good health and CMV-seronegative. Sequencing used PBMCs. The CDR3 region has the DNA TGTGCCAGTGGAACTATAGGGGCGTTCTATGGCTACACCTTC. Amino acids: CASGTIGAFYGYTF.